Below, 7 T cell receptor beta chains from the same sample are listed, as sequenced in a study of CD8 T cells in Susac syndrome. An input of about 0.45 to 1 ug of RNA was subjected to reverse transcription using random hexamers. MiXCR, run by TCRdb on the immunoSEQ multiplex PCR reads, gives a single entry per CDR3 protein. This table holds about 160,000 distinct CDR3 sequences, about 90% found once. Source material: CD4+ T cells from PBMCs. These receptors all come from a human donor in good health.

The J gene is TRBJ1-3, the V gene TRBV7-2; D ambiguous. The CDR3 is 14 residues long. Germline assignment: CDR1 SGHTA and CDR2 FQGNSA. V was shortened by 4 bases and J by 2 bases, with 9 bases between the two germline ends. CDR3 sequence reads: CASSYLVPGNTIYF. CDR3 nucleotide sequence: TGTGCCAGCAGCTATTTAGTCCCTGGAAACACCATATATTTT.

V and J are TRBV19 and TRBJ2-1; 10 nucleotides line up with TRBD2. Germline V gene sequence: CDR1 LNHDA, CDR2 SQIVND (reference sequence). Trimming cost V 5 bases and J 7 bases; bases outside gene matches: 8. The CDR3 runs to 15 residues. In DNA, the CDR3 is TGTGCCAGTAGTCCCACAACAGCGGGAGGGAATGAGCAGTTCTTC. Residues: CASSPTTAGGNEQFF.

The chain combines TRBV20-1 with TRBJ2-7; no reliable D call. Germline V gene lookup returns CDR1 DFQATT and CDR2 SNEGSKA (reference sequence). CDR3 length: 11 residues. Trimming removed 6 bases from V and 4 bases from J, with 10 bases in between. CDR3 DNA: TGCAGTGCCACCTTAGCATACGAGCAGTACTTC. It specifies CSATLAYEQYF.

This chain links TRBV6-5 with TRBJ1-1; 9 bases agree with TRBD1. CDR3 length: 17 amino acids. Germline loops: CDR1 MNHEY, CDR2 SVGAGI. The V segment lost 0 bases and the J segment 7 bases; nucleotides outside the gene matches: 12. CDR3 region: CASSYSILDRGGGEAFF. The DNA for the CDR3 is TGTGCCAGCAGTTACTCGATCCTGGACAGGGGAGGGGGTGAAGCTTTCTTT.

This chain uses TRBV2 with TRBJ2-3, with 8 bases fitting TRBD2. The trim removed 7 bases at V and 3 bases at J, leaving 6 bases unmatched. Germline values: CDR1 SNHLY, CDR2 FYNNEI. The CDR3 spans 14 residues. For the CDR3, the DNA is TGTGCCAGCACCGCGACTAGCGAGACAGATACGCAGTATTTT. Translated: CASTATSETDTQYF. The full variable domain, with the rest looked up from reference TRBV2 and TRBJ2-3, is EPEVTQTPSHQVTQMGQEVILRCVPISNHLYFYWYRQILGQKVEFLVSFYNNEISEKSEIFDDQFSVERPDGSNFTLKIRSTKLEDSAMYFCASTATSETDTQYFGPGTRLTVL.

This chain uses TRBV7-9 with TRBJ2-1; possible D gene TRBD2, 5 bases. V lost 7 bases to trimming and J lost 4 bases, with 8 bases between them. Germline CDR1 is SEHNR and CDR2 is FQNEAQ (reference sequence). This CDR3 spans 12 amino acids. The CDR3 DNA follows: TGTGCCAGCACAGCGGTGTACAATGAGCAGTTCTTC. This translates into CASTAVYNEQFF.

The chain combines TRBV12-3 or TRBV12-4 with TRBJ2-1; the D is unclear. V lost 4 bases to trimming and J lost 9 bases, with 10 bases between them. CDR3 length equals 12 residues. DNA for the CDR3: TGTGCCAGCAGTTCCCCTTATGGTGAGCAGTTCTTC. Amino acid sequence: CASSSPYGEQFF.